The clone carrying this T cell receptor (beta chain) was counted many times. The antigen is undetermined. The record originates from a study of human T cells and chemical hapten exposure. Time point indicated: patch test 1, 2 weeks after DPC sensitization. This sample's treatment: therapeutic diphenylcyclopropenone sensitization with weekly scalp DPC. Original processing notes: Samples had a median of 95,638 TCRs, ranging about 23,224 to 700,000. TCRdb reprocessed the RACE reads via MiXCR and lists one record per CDR3 protein. It is TCRdb's table, rather than the study itself, that gives the V and J calls and clone size. The sample lists around 340,000 distinct CDR3 sequences; about 7% were seen once. Study findings and constraints: Controls formed significantly fewer large CDR3 similarity clusters than expanded TCRs did.

This sample comprised whole blood, obtained in connection with sensitization to the hapten diphenylcyclopropenone (DPC). The source of this sequence is a woman under 30 with alopecia areata. Some clones in this sample may be carry-over from other donors' samples.

In DNA, the CDR3 is TGTGCCAGCAGCCCCCGGACCGGGGAGGGGGTTGAAAAACTGTTTTTT. Protein sequence: CASSPRTGEGVEKLFF. This chain links TRBV7-2 with TRBJ1-4; D might be TRBD1 (6 bases). CDR1 and CDR2 (germline): SGHTA, FQGNSA. V was clipped by 5 bases and J by 7 bases, with 20 bases between them. This CDR3 is built from 16 residues.